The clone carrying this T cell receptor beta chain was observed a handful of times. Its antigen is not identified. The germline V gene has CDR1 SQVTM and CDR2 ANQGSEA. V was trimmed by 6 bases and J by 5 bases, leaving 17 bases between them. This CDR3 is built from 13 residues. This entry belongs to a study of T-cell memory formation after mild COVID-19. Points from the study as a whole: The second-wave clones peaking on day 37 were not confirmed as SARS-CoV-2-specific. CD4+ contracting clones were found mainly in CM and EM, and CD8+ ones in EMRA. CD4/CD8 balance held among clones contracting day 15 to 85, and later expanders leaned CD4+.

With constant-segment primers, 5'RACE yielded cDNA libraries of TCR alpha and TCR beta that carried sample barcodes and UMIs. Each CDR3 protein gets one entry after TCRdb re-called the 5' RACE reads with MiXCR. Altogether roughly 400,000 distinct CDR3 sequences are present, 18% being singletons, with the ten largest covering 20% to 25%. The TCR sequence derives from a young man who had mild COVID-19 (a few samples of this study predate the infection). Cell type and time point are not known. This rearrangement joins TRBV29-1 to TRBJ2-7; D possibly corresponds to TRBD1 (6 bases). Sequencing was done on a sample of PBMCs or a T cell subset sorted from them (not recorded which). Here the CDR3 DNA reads TGCAGCGTGGTGCAGGGGAGTCTCCACGAGCAGTACTTC. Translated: CSVVQGSLHEQYF.